The 4 T cell receptor beta chains in this list originate from one sample, sequenced in a study of blood T cells in healthy people across ages. A second about 7 to 11 cycle PCR used barcoded and J-beta primers. TCRdb processed the 5' RACE reads anew with MiXCR; each CDR3 protein has one entry. The sample comprises around 790,000 distinct CDR3 sequences, roughly 44% of which are singletons, and roughly a fifth rests with the top ten. The material sequenced was blood. These receptors were collected from a man in his sixties in good health.

The table lists this clonotype with a few counts. The V gene is TRBV10-3, the J gene TRBJ2-5; 7 bases align to TRBD2. The V gene end was trimmed by 3 bases and the J gene end by 0 bases; junction bases not matched to a gene: 4. CDR1 is ENHRY, CDR2 SYGVKD, per germline. The CDR3 totals 15 residues. In nucleotides, the CDR3 is TGTGCCATCAGTGAACGGGGGGAAAACCAAGAGACCCAGTACTTC. It is translated as CAISERGENQETQYF.

This clonotype showed up many times. V gene TRBV7-2 combines with J gene TRBJ2-7, with TRBD1 as a possible D gene (6 bases). Trimming left V 5 bases short and J 3 bases short, with 11 bases between. The CDR3 has 13 residues. Germline V lookup: CDR1 SGHTA, CDR2 FQGNSA. The CDR3, as DNA: TGTGCCAGCAGCATGGACAGATTCTACGAGCAGTACTTC. Amino acid sequence: CASSMDRFYEQYF. The variable domain in full, with the rest retrieved from reference TRBV7-2 and TRBJ2-7, is GAGVSQSPSNKVTEKGKDVELRCDPISGHTALYWYRQSLGQGLEFLIYFQGNSAPDKSGLPSDRFSAERTGGSVSTLTIQRTQQEDSAVYLCASSMDRFYEQYFGPGTRLTVT.

In the case of this clonotype: Given a much more abundant clone one base away, this may be a read error. The V and J genes are TRBV12-3 or TRBV12-4 and TRBJ2-7; no firm D call. Trimming left V 5 bases short and J 7 bases short, with 21 bases between. The CDR3 sequence is 15 residues long. The CDR3 region has the DNA TGTGCCAGCAGTCCCTCGGTAGATCCCTACAATGAGCAGTACTTC. It specifies CASSPSVDPYNEQYF.

The CDR3 is CASSPRRGDTGELFF. The CDR3 nucleotides read TGCGCCAGCAGCCCCCGGCGGGGGGACACCGGGGAGCTGTTTTTT. V usage is TRBV4-3 and J usage is TRBJ2-2; 8 nucleotides line up with TRBD2. Per the germline V gene, CDR1 is LGHNA and CDR2 is YSLEER. This CDR3 contains 15 residues. Unmatched junction bases numbered 4, after V lost 4 bases and J lost 3 bases.